The present T cell receptor beta chain was sequenced within a study of tissue T cells after allogeneic stem cell transplantation. Generated by immunoSEQ multiplex PCR, the TCRdb table keeps only in-frame clones and is missing some. This sample has around 4,000 clones, with about 60% found just once. Overall study findings and caveats: The patient cohort was small and clinically heterogeneous, with limited sampling depth.

Of note for this clone: The antigen is not known.

Trimming removed 1 base at V and 6 bases at J, with 13 bases between. The CDR3 totals 14 residues. Per germline, CDR1 MNHEY and CDR2 SMNVEV (reference sequence). The genes are TRBV27 and TRBJ2-7; TRBD2 might be the D (5 bases). This receptor was obtained from a female donor at least 60 years old with lung cancer. Sequencing used tissue from the esophagus, obtained at autopsy. CDR3 DNA sequence: TGTGCCAGCAGTTTATTAGCTAGCTGGGGCGAGCAGTACTTC. Translating it yields CASSLLASWGEQYF.